This T cell receptor beta chain appears in the sequencing data of a study of blood T cell repertoires in COVID-19 (dated by TCRdb to the early 2020s). Study-wide context: Samples covering the acute and convalescent phases of COVID-19 were provided by collaborators in the United States, Italy and Spain. Subjects who had been exposed to COVID-19, were actively infected with it, or had recovered from it provided the deeply sampled blood TCRbeta repertoires that made up the dataset. The prospective study material was composed of cDNA or gDNA derived from T cells, B-cell-depleted T cells, or PBMCs. The repertoires were released in a freely available public database meant as a resource for research on the immune response to SARS-CoV-2. The samples were drawn from the first 160 participants of the ongoing ImmuneRACE study and from 950 to 1,500 subjects provided by 6 global collaborators. Where available, HLA class I and class II types were obtained from metadata supplied by the sample provider rather than from assay-based typing. The sample metadata nearly always contained a de-identified subject ID, COVID-19 status, age in years and sex. Paper-wide results and their limitations: The amount of clinical and demographic metadata varied by source and participant and was provided uncurated.

The collaborating institutions used their own protocols to collect whole blood in K2EDTA tubes. For TCRbeta analysis, collaborator samples were shipped as frozen whole blood, as isolated PBMCs, or as DNA extracted from either sample type. The germline V gene encodes CDR1 SNHLY and CDR2 FYNNEI. The CDR3 numbers 12 residues from cysteine through phenylalanine. Kept here is only the CDR3 DNA, which spans 36 bases and is read in frame from base 1. After removal of 8 bases from V and 10 bases from J, the junction retains 5 bases not matched to a gene. With respect to this clone: No antigen is known for it. No base quality values were provided; no much bigger clone lies one nucleotide off.

TCRbeta CDR3 regions were amplified from genomic DNA by means of the immunoSEQ Assay, a bias-controlled multiplex PCR. The original pipeline was this. The number of nucleated cells in each sample was estimated by amplification of reference gene primers within the assay. Sequence reads were collapsed and filtered to measure the absolute abundance of every unique TCRbeta CDR3 rearrangement. For each sample, productive Simpson clonality was calculated as the square root of Simpson's diversity index over productive rearrangements. What TCRdb holds here is the immuneACCESS table cut down to in-frame rearrangements. Part of the clones is not present; checked against another copy, under half of the missing clones reflect an unresolved V gene, and the others are unexplained. D and trimming were read from the DNA, whereas the V and J calls and clone size are those reported in that table. The sample records about 130,000 clones, roughly 85% of which are singletons. The ten largest clonotypes hold 25% to 30% of the sample.

The sequenced sample consisted of peripheral blood. The source is a woman over 75 with acute or convalescent COVID-19. The chain is encoded by TRBV2 joined to TRBJ2-2, and 9 junctional nucleotides match TRBD1. The nucleotides are TGTGCCAGCGGTGGACAGGGGATGGAGCTGTTTTTT. The resulting protein is CASGGQGMELFF.